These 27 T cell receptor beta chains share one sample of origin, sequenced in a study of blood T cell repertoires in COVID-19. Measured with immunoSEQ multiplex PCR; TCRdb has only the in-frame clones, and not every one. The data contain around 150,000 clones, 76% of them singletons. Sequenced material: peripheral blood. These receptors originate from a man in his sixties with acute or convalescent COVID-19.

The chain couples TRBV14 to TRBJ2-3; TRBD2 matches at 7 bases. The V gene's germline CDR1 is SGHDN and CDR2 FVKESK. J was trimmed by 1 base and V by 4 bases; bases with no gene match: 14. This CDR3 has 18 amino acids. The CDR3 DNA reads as TGTGCCAGCAGCCCCATGGGGGAAACTGCGGGAGGCACAGATACGCAGTATTTT. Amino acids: CASSPMGETAGGTDTQYF.

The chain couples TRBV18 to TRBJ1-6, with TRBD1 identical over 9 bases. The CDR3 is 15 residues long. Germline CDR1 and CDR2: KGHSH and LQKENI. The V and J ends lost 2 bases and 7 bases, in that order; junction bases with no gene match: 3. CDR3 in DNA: TGTGCCAGCTCACCAACCGGGACAGGGAATTCACCCCTCCACTTT. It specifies CASSPTGTGNSPLHF.

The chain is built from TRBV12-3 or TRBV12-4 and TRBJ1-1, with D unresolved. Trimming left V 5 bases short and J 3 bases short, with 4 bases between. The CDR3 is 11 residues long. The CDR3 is CASSPYTEAFF. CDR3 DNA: TGTGCCAGCAGTCCATACACTGAAGCTTTCTTT.

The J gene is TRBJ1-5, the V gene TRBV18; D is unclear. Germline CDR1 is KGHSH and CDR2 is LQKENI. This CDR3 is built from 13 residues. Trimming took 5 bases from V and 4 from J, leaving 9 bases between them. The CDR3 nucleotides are TGTGCCAGCTCAGCACAGCCGAATCAGCCCCAGCATTTT. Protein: CASSAQPNQPQHF.

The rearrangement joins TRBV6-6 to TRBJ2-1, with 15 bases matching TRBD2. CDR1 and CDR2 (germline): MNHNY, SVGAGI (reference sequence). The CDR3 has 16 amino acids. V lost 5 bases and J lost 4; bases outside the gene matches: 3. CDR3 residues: CASSPGTSGRYNEQFF. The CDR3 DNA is TGTGCCAGCAGTCCGGGGACTAGCGGGAGGTACAATGAGCAGTTCTTC.

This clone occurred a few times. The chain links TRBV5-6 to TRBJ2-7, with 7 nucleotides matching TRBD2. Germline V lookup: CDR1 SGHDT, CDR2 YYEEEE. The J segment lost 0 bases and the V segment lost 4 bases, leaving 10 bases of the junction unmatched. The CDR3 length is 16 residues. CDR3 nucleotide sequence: TGTGCCAGCAGCGAAACTAGCGCCACAAGCTCCTACGAGCAGTACTTC. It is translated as CASSETSATSSYEQYF.

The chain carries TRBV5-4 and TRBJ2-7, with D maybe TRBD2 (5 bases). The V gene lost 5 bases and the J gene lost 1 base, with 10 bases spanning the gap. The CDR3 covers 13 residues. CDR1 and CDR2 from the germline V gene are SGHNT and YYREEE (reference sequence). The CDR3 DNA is TGTGCCAGCAGGCTGGACTTTTCCTACGAGCAGTACTTC. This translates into CASRLDFSYEQYF.

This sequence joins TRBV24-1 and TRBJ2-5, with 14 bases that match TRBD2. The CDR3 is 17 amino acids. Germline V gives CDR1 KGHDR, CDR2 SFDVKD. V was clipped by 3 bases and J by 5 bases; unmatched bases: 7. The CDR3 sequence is CATSDPGTSGSMETQYF. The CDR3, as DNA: TGTGCCACCAGTGATCCCGGGACTAGCGGGAGTATGGAGACCCAGTACTTC.

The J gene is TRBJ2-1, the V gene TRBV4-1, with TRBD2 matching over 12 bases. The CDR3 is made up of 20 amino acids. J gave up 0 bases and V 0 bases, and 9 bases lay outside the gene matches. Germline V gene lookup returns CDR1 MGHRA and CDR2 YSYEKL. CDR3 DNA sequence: TGCGCCAGCAGCCAAGATTCGCTAGCGGGAGGGACGGGCTCCTACAATGAGCAGTTCTTC. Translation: CASSQDSLAGGTGSYNEQFF.

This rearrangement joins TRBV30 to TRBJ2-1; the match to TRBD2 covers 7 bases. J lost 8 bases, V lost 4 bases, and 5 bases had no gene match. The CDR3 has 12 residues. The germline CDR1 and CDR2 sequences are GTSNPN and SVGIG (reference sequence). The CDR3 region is CAWNSLAYEQFF. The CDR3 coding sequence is TGTGCCTGGAATTCACTAGCGTATGAGCAGTTCTTC.

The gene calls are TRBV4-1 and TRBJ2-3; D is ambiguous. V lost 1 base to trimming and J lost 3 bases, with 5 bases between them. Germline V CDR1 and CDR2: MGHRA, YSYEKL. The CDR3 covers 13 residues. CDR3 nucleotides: TGCGCCAGCAGCCAAGGGCCAACAGATACGCAGTATTTT. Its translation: CASSQGPTDTQYF.

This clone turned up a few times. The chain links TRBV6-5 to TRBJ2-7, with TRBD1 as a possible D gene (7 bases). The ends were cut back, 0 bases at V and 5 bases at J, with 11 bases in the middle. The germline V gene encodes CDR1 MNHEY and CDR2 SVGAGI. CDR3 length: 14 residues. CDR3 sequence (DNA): TGTGCCAGCAGTTACTCAGGGGGCGGGAACGAGCAGTACTTC. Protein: CASSYSGGGNEQYF.

The CDR3 DNA is TGTGCCAGCAGCCAACAGGGAACTATGGACTACACCTTC. It specifies CASSQQGTMDYTF. V and J are TRBV27 and TRBJ1-2; D possibly corresponds to TRBD1 (6 bases). Trimming left V 6 bases short and J 10 bases short, with 18 bases between. The V gene's germline CDR1 is MNHEY and CDR2 SMNVEV (reference sequence). The CDR3 length is 13 residues.

The CDR3 DNA is TGTGCCTGGAGCTGGCGGGGGACCGACTCTAACTATGGCTACACCTTC. This sequence encodes CAWSWRGTDSNYGYTF. The genes are TRBV30 and TRBJ1-2; a possible D gene is TRBD1 (5 bases). The V and J ends lost 3 bases and 0 bases respectively, with 17 bases between them. Germline lookup yields CDR1 GTSNPN and CDR2 SVGIG (reference sequence). The CDR3 consists of 16 residues.

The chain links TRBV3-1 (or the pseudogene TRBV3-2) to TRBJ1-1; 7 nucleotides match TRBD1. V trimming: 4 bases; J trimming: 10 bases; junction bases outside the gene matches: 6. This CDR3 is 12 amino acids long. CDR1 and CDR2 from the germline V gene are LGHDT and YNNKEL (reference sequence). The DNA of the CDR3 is TGTGCCAGCAGCCCGGGGGACAGAGGAGCTTTCTTT. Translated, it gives CASSPGDRGAFF.

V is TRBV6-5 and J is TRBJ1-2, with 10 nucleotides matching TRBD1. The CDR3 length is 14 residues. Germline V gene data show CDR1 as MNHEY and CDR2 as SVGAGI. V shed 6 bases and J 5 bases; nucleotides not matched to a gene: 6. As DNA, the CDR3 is TGTGCCAGCAGCGACCGACAGGGGGCGTATGGCTACACCTTC. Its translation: CASSDRQGAYGYTF.

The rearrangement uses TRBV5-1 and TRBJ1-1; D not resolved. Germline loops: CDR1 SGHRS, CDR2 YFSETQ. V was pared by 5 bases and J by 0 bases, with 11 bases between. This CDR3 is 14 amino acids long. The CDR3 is CASRQNNMNTEAFF. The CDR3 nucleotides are TGCGCCAGCAGACAGAACAACATGAACACTGAAGCTTTCTTT.

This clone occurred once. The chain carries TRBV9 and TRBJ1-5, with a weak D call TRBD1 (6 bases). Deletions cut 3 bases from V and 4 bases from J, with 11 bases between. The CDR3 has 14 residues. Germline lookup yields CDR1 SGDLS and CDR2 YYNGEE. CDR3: CASSAGTPNQPQHF. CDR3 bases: TGTGCCAGCAGCGCTGGGACACCAAATCAGCCCCAGCATTTT.

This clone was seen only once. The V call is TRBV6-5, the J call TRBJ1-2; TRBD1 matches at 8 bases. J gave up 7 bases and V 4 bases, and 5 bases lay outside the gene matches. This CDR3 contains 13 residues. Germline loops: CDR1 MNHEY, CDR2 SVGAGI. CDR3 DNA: TGTGCCAGCAGTTTTTCACAGGGGGTTGGCTACACCTTC. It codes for CASSFSQGVGYTF.

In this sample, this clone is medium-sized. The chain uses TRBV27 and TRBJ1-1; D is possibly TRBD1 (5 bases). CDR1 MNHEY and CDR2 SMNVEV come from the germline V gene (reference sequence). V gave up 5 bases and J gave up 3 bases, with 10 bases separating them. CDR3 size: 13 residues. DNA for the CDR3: TGTGCCAGCAGTCGTGGGGCGCACACTGAAGCTTTCTTT. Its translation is CASSRGAHTEAFF.

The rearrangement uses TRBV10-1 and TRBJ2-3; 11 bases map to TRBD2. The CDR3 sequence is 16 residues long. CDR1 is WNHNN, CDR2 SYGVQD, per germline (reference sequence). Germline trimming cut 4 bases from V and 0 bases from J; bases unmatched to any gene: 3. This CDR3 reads CASSAGLAESTDTQYF. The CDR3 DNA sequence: TGCGCCAGCAGTGCGGGACTAGCGGAGAGCACAGATACGCAGTATTTT.

The CDR3 loop is CASSTRGLAPADTQYF. The CDR3 nucleotides read TGTGCCAGCAGCACCCGGGGACTAGCCCCCGCAGATACGCAGTATTTT. The chain employs TRBV11-1 and TRBJ2-3, with 9 bases lining up with TRBD2. J gave up 4 bases and V 5 bases, and 10 bases lay outside the gene matches. The germline CDR1 and CDR2 sequences are SGHAT and FQDESV (reference sequence). CDR3 length: 16 amino acids.

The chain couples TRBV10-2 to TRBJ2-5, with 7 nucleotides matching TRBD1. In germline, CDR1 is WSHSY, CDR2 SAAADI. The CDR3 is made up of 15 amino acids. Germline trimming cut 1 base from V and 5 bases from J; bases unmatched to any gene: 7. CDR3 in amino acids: CASSELQGVGETQYF. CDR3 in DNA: TGCGCCAGCAGTGAGTTGCAGGGGGTTGGTGAGACCCAGTACTTC.

The CDR3 sequence: CASFKRQPIPNQPQHF. In DNA form, the CDR3 reads TGCGCCAGCTTCAAAAGACAGCCTATTCCCAATCAGCCCCAGCATTTT. The chain employs TRBV10-1 and TRBJ1-5; tentative D call: TRBD1 (5 bases). This CDR3 is built from 16 residues. Germline CDR1 is WNHNN and CDR2 is SYGVQD (reference sequence). The V end lost 8 bases, the J end lost 3 bases, and 20 bases lay between the germline ends.

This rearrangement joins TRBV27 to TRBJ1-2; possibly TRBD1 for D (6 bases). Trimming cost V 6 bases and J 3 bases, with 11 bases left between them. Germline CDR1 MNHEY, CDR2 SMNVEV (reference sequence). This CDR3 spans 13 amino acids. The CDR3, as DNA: TGTGCCAGCAGACCGACAGGTGACTATGGCTACACCTTC. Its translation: CASRPTGDYGYTF.

CDR3 coding DNA: TGTGCCTGGAGCCCCAAACCGGACAGGGAGTCCAATCAGCCCCAGCATTTT. It translates to CAWSPKPDRESNQPQHF. This chain uses TRBV30 with TRBJ1-5; 8 bases match TRBD1. The J segment lost 3 bases and the V segment lost 3 bases, leaving 13 bases of the junction unmatched. Germline CDR1 and CDR2: GTSNPN and SVGIG (reference sequence). The CDR3 has 17 amino acids.

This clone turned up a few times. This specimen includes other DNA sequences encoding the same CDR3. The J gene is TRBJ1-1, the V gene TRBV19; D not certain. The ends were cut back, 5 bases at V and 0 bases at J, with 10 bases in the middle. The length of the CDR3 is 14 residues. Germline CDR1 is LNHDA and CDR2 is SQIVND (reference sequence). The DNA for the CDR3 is TGTGCCAGTAGTCCAGGACTTATGAACACTGAAGCTTTCTTT. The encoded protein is CASSPGLMNTEAFF.